Below are 14 T cell receptor beta chains sequenced from a single sample in a study of human T cells and chemical hapten exposure. Time point meaning: patch test 2, 6 weeks after DPC sensitization. Treatment indicated: therapeutic diphenylcyclopropenone sensitization with weekly scalp DPC. TCRdb re-called the RACE reads through MiXCR, storing one row per CDR3 protein. The sample includes 70,000 to 95,000 distinct CDR3 sequences, about 6.6% of them seen just once. The sequences come from whole blood, collected in connection with sensitization to the hapten diphenylcyclopropenone (DPC). Receptors were obtained from a woman in her twenties or thirties with alopecia areata. Some clones in this sample may be carry-over from other donors' samples.

This clonotype was observed at least ten times. The V and J genes are TRBV6-6 and TRBJ1-2; 8 positions match TRBD1. Germline V gene data show CDR1 as MNHNY and CDR2 as SVGAGI (reference sequence). Trimming at V came to 0 bases and at J to 4 bases, leaving 10 bases not matched to a gene. The CDR3 has 17 amino acids. CDR3 sequence reads: CASSYSGRGQKVYGYTF. CDR3 sequence (DNA): TGTGCCAGCAGTTACTCTGGCAGGGGGCAAAAAGTCTATGGCTACACCTTC.

This clonotype was counted many times. The chain joins TRBV20-1 to TRBJ2-7; TRBD1 is a possible D gene (5 bases). Germline loops: CDR1 DFQATT, CDR2 SNEGSKA (reference sequence). The CDR3 length is 11 residues. V was shortened by 5 bases and J by 1 base, with 6 bases between the two germline ends. CDR3 sequence: CSARQSYEQYF. CDR3 DNA sequence: TGCAGTGCTCGACAGTCCTACGAGCAGTACTTC.

This clonotype was recorded many times. CDR3 amino acids: CASRDGGLAFF. In DNA form, the CDR3 reads TGCGCCAGTCGGGACGGTGGATTAGCTTTCTTT. The V call is TRBV5-1, the J call TRBJ1-1; D is possibly TRBD1 (5 bases). In germline, CDR1 is SGHRS, CDR2 YFSETQ. V lost 8 bases to trimming and J lost 10 bases, with 15 bases between them. There are 11 residues in the CDR3.

This clonotype was counted ten times or more. The J gene is TRBJ2-7, the V gene TRBV29-1, with D maybe TRBD1 (6 bases). Trimming cost V 4 bases and J 7 bases, with 20 bases left between them. Germline CDR1 and CDR2: SQVTM and ANQGSEA. The CDR3 contains 14 residues. The CDR3 nucleotides are TGCAGCGTTGTTGCCCGGGACAAGTCTTTAGAGCAGTACTTC. This gives the protein CSVVARDKSLEQYF.

This clonotype has a handful of counts. CDR3 protein: CASSLGDHEAFF. The CDR3 coding sequence is TGCGCCAGCAGCTTGGGGGATCATGAAGCTTTCTTT. The chain joins TRBV5-1 to TRBJ1-1; D unclear. CDR1 is SGHRS and CDR2 is YFSETQ in the germline V gene. V was trimmed by 0 bases and J by 7 bases, leaving 7 bases between them. This CDR3 is 12 amino acids long.

This clonotype was seen repeatedly, ten times or more. The chain links TRBV20-1 to TRBJ1-1; 9 bases fit TRBD1. V was clipped by 1 base and J by 3 bases; unmatched bases: 0. Germline CDR1 DFQATT, CDR2 SNEGSKA (reference sequence). This CDR3 region has 13 residues. The CDR3 sequence: CSARGDRDTEAFF. The DNA for the CDR3 is TGCAGTGCTAGAGGGGACAGGGACACTGAAGCTTTCTTT.

A note on this clonotype: A much larger clone sits a single nucleotide away, making a read error possible. The J gene is TRBJ1-4, the V gene TRBV7-8, with D possibly being TRBD1 (5 bases). The CDR3 runs to 16 residues. In germline, CDR1 is SGHVS, CDR2 FQNEAQ. In nucleotides, the CDR3 is TGTGCCAGCAGCCTCGGACGGGGAGGGGTTAATGGAAAACTGTTTTTT. It yields the protein CASSLGRGGVNGKLFF.

Ten or more counts support this clonotype. This rearrangement joins TRBV7-9 to TRBJ2-3; no firm D call. V was pared by 9 bases and J by 7 bases, with 11 bases between. The CDR3 length is 11 residues. Per germline, CDR1 SEHNR and CDR2 FQNEAQ (reference sequence). CDR3 nucleotides: TGTGCCAGTTCCGGGCCAAATACGCAGTATTTT. It specifies CASSGPNTQYF. The full variable domain, its missing parts supplied by reference TRBV7-9 and TRBJ2-3, is DTGVSQNPRHKITKRGQNVTFRCDPISEHNRLYWYRQTLGQGPEFLTYFQNEAQLEKSRLLSDRFSAERPKGSFSTLEIQRTEQGDSAMYLCASSGPNTQYFGPGTRLTVL.

This clonotype was detected only a few times. The J gene is TRBJ2-3, the V gene TRBV6-1; 7 bases are a match to TRBD1. The junction had 7 bases not matched to a gene; V was cut back by 11 bases and J by 2 bases. This CDR3 spans 13 amino acids. CDR1 and CDR2 (germline): MNHNS, SASEGT. The CDR3, as DNA: TGTGCCTCAAGGACAGGAGCCACAGATACGCAGTATTTT. It yields the protein CASRTGATDTQYF.

This clonotype was seen many times. CDR3 loop: CSVEEVGRSAQYF. The CDR3, as DNA: TGCAGCGTTGAAGAGGTGGGCAGGTCGGCGCAGTATTTT. The V and J genes are TRBV29-1 and TRBJ2-3; D remains unclear. The CDR3 is 13 amino acids. In germline, CDR1 is SQVTM, CDR2 ANQGSEA. Trimming removed 0 bases at V and 10 bases at J, with 14 bases between.

This clonotype was recorded a few times. This chain links TRBV5-6 with TRBJ2-3; D is ambiguous. This CDR3 is built from 14 residues. Looked up from germline, CDR1 is SGHDT and CDR2 is YYEEEE. Deletions cut 2 bases from V and 4 bases from J, with 11 bases between. The DNA of the CDR3 is TGTGCCAGCAGCTTCGGTACCCACCCAGATACGCAGTATTTT. Amino acid sequence: CASSFGTHPDTQYF.

This clonotype showed up just a few times. The gene calls are TRBV18 and TRBJ1-1; D is uncertain. Between the trimmed V and J ends, which lost 3 bases and 11 bases, there was a span of 16 bases. The germline gives CDR1 KGHSH, CDR2 LQKENI. The CDR3 extends over 13 amino acids. The CDR3 DNA reads as TGTGCCAGCTCACCCACCGGCCTGGTTAGCGCTTTCTTT. This sequence encodes CASSPTGLVSAFF. The full variable domain, with the rest looked up from reference TRBV18 and TRBJ1-1, is NAGVMQNPRHLVRRRGQEARLRCSPMKGHSHVYWYRQLPEEGLKFMVYLQKENIIDESGMPKERFSAEFPKEGPSILRIQQVVRGDSAAYFCASSPTGLVSAFFGQGTRLTVV.

This clonotype appeared many times. The chain uses TRBV27 and TRBJ1-1; D possibly corresponds to TRBD1 (5 bases). Germline CDR1 is MNHEY and CDR2 is SMNVEV (reference sequence). CDR3 length: 17 amino acids. Trimming cost V 2 bases and J 1 base, with 17 bases left between them. CDR3 sequence: CASSLGARGPPNTEAFF. The CDR3 region has the DNA TGTGCCAGCAGTTTAGGGGCGAGAGGGCCCCCGAACACTGAAGCTTTCTTT.

This clonotype was detected many times. The chain couples TRBV14 to TRBJ2-1; 13 nucleotides align to TRBD2. Germline V CDR1 and CDR2: SGHDN, FVKESK. The V gene end was trimmed by 5 bases and the J gene end by 2 bases; junction bases not matched to a gene: 9. The CDR3 contains 18 residues. The CDR3 protein is CASSAGTSGDEAYNEQFF. The CDR3 nucleotides are TGTGCCAGCAGCGCCGGGACTAGCGGGGACGAAGCCTACAATGAGCAGTTCTTC. Using reference TRBV14 and TRBJ2-1 for the parts outside the CDR3, the full variable domain is EAGVTQFPSHSVIEKGQTVTLRCDPISGHDNLYWYRRVMGKEIKFLLHFVKESKQDESGMPNNRFLAERTGGTYSTLKVQPAELEDSGVYFCASSAGTSGDEAYNEQFFGPGTRLTVL.